What follows are 22 T cell receptor beta chains derived from one specimen sequenced in a study of post-analysis software for immune sequencing data. Study-level points and caveats: Five or six TRBV segments, TRBV5-6, TRBV5-1 and TRBV20-1 among them, were found more frequent in patients than controls.

Libraries were made from TCR beta cDNA, and they carried unique molecular identifiers. TCRdb re-analysed the PCR reads in MiXCR, keeping a single row per CDR3 protein. The sample shows 700,000 to 900,000 distinct CDR3 sequences, around 45% of them seen only once. These TCRs are of unknown antigen specificity. The sample taken for sequencing was blood. Every receptor here comes from a girl under 18 with multiple sclerosis.

The V and J genes are TRBV12-3 or TRBV12-4 and TRBJ2-4; 7 bases are shared with TRBD1. This CDR3 spans 13 amino acids. J gave up 4 bases and V 6 bases, and 3 bases lay outside the gene matches. CDR3 nucleotides: TGTGCCAGCAGGACAGGGATTAAAAACATTCAGTACTTC. Translated: CASRTGIKNIQYF.

The chain recombines TRBV4-1 with TRBJ2-5, with D unclear. Per germline, CDR1 MGHRA and CDR2 YSYEKL. The CDR3 consists of 13 residues. The V end lost 0 bases, the J end lost 5 bases, and 7 bases lay between the germline ends. CDR3 sequence: CASSQDHLETQYF. As DNA, the CDR3 is TGCGCCAGCAGCCAAGATCATTTGGAGACCCAGTACTTC.

The gene calls are TRBV9 and TRBJ1-1, with TRBD1 as a possible D gene (5 bases). The CDR3 extends over 14 amino acids. The germline V gene encodes CDR1 SGDLS and CDR2 YYNGEE. Trimming shortened V by 0 bases and J by 5 bases, and 11 bases separated the two germline ends. CDR3 nucleotide sequence: TGTGCCAGCAGCGTAGGACAGCCGGGGACTGAAGCTTTCTTT. Translating it yields CASSVGQPGTEAFF.

The chain has TRBV6-5 and TRBJ2-3, with 7 bases matching TRBD2. The V gene's germline CDR1 is MNHEY and CDR2 SVGAGI. The CDR3 has 17 amino acids. V lost 0 bases to trimming and J lost 4 bases; unmatched junction nucleotides: 10. Here the CDR3 reads CASSYSPYGRVADTQYF. The CDR3 coding sequence is TGTGCCAGCAGTTACTCGCCCTATGGGAGGGTTGCAGATACGCAGTATTTT.

In this sample, this clonotype turned up once. The genes are TRBV6-5 and TRBJ2-3; TRBD1 matches 10 bases. Germline trimming cut 0 bases from V and 3 bases from J; bases unmatched to any gene: 6. Germline CDR1 reads MNHEY; CDR2 reads SVGAGI. This CDR3 comprises 17 residues. In DNA, the CDR3 is TGTGCCAGCAGTTACTCGTTAACGGGACAGGGGACAGATACGCAGTATTTT. It specifies CASSYSLTGQGTDTQYF.

This chain connects TRBV28 to TRBJ2-7; D gene uncertain. V was clipped by 10 bases and J by 2 bases, with 18 bases between them. The germline V gene has CDR1 MDHEN and CDR2 SYDVKM. This CDR3 is built from 14 residues. The CDR3 loop is CATLGVRFPYEQYF. CDR3 sequence (DNA): TGTGCCACCCTCGGAGTCCGCTTTCCCTACGAGCAGTACTTC. The full variable domain, with the rest looked up from reference TRBV28 and TRBJ2-7, is DVKVTQSSRYLVKRTGEKVFLECVQDMDHENMFWYRQDPGLGLRLIYFSYDVKMKEKGDIPEGYSVSREKKERFSLILESASTNQTSMYLCATLGVRFPYEQYFGPGTRLTVT.

This clonotype was recorded a few times. The chain is built from TRBV29-1 and TRBJ1-2; D not certain. Trimming took 4 bases from V and 0 from J, leaving 9 bases between them. This CDR3 is 13 amino acids long. Germline lookup yields CDR1 SQVTM and CDR2 ANQGSEA. In DNA, the CDR3 is TGCAGCGTTGGGACCTCGCCTAACTATGGCTACACCTTC. As protein: CSVGTSPNYGYTF.

CDR3 protein: CASSLPHGGTPDTQYF. Here the CDR3 DNA reads TGTGCCAGCAGCCTCCCCCACGGGGGGACCCCGGATACGCAGTATTTT. The V call is TRBV7-3, the J call TRBJ2-3; 7 bases align to TRBD2. Germline assignment: CDR1 SGHTA and CDR2 FQGTGA. The length of the CDR3 is 16 residues. Unmatched junction bases numbered 14, after V lost 5 bases and J lost 6 bases.

The count of this clonotype is one. J is TRBJ1-3 and V is TRBV4-1; D remains unclear. Germline loops: CDR1 MGHRA, CDR2 YSYEKL. The V end was cut by 2 bases, the J end by 1 base, with 0 bases between. The CDR3 runs 12 residues. The DNA of the CDR3 is TGCGCCAGCAGCCAATCTGGAAACACCATATATTTT. It translates to CASSQSGNTIYF.

V is TRBV3-1 and J is TRBJ2-5; the match to TRBD2 covers 13 bases. V gave up 0 bases and J gave up 4 bases; unmatched junction bases: 5. Germline CDR1 and CDR2: LGHDT and YNNKEL (reference sequence). The CDR3 length is 17 residues. DNA of the CDR3: TGTGCCAGCAGCCAAGAATGGACTAGCGGGAGTGGAGAGACCCAGTACTTC. This gives the protein CASSQEWTSGSGETQYF.

The rearrangement uses TRBV28 and TRBJ2-4, with unresolved D. The CDR3 has 14 amino acids. Germline V gene lookup returns CDR1 MDHEN and CDR2 SYDVKM. Trimming shortened V by 6 bases and J by 1 base, and 10 bases separated the two germline ends. CDR3 residues: CASSLGYAKNIQYF. In DNA form, the CDR3 reads TGTGCCAGCAGCCTAGGGTACGCCAAAAACATTCAGTACTTC.

The V call is TRBV4-2, the J call TRBJ1-5, with D perhaps TRBD1 (6 bases). The CDR3 loop spans 18 amino acids. V lost 3 bases to trimming and J lost 5 bases, with 23 bases between them. Germline V CDR1 and CDR2: LGHNA, YNFKEQ. In DNA form, the CDR3 reads TGTGCCAGCAGCCAGGAGGGGGGGTATCTTTCCATGGATCAGCCCCAGCATTTT. This encodes CASSQEGGYLSMDQPQHF.

The genes are TRBV10-3 and TRBJ2-7, with no clear D. The germline V and J ends were trimmed by 6 bases and 5 bases, with 11 bases remaining between them. The length of the CDR3 is 12 residues. Per the germline V gene, CDR1 is ENHRY and CDR2 is SYGVKD. The CDR3 coding sequence is TGTGCCATCAGCCAACGAGTAAACGAGCAGTACTTC. Its translation: CAISQRVNEQYF.

This clonotype came up a few times. A read error may produce the germline difference seen at one junction end. The CDR3 protein is CASSLAGPTWEGLETQYF. CDR3 DNA: TGTGCTAGCAGCTTAGCCGGTCCAACCTGGGAAGGATTGGAGACCCAGTACTTC. The chain employs TRBV7-7 and TRBJ2-5; D uncertain. Germline V gene data show CDR1 as SSHAT and CDR2 as FNYEAQ (reference sequence). CDR3 length: 18 amino acids.

V and J are TRBV6-1 and TRBJ2-6, with 11 bases lining up with TRBD2. This CDR3 is 18 amino acids long. The J segment lost 0 bases and the V segment lost 6 bases, leaving 7 bases of the junction unmatched. In germline, CDR1 is MNHNS, CDR2 SASEGT. The CDR3 sequence is CASRTGTSGNSGANVLTF. The CDR3 DNA reads TGTGCCAGCAGAACGGGGACTAGCGGAAACTCTGGGGCCAACGTCCTGACTTTC.

The chain uses TRBV24-1 and TRBJ2-1, with D possibly being TRBD1 (5 bases). This CDR3 contains 11 residues. V was shortened by 2 bases and J by 10 bases, with 5 bases between the two germline ends. Germline V gene lookup returns CDR1 KGHDR and CDR2 SFDVKD. CDR3 residues: CATSDWTEQFF. CDR3 DNA: TGTGCCACCAGTGATTGGACAGAGCAGTTCTTC.

This clonotype was seen just once. As DNA, the CDR3 is TGCGCCAGCAGCTTGGCCGACCCGACGAGGCAGCCCCAGCATTTT. Amino acid sequence: CASSLADPTRQPQHF. The chain carries TRBV5-1 and TRBJ1-5, with D hard to call. V was shortened by 0 bases and J by 7 bases, with 14 bases between the two germline ends. The CDR3 extends over 15 amino acids. The V gene's germline CDR1 is SGHRS and CDR2 YFSETQ. Based on the CDR3 plus reference TRBV5-1 and TRBJ1-5, the full variable domain is KAGVTQTPRYLIKTRGQQVTLSCSPISGHRSVSWYQQTPGQGLQFLFEYFSETQRNKGNFPGRFSGRQFSNSRSEMNVSTLELGDSALYLCASSLADPTRQPQHFGDGTRLSIL.

Note on this clonotype: Sequence at one end of the junction differs from germline and may be a read error. This chain links TRBV29-1 with TRBJ2-5; no clear D. CDR1 is SQVTM and CDR2 is ANQGSEA in the germline V gene. This CDR3 region has 10 residues. The CDR3 DNA reads TGCAGCGGCTTGGAAGAGACCCTGTACTTC. It encodes CSGLEETLYF.

The chain combines TRBV2 with TRBJ2-1, with 11 bases matching TRBD2. The V segment lost 5 bases and the J segment 12 bases; nucleotides outside the gene matches: 12. Per the germline V gene, CDR1 is SNHLY and CDR2 is FYNNEI. The CDR3 totals 15 residues. Here the CDR3 reads CASSIGLAGPVVQFF. CDR3 coding DNA: TGTGCCAGCAGTATAGGACTAGCGGGCCCGGTCGTGCAGTTCTTC.

V and J are TRBV20-1 and TRBJ2-7; D gene unclear. The V gene lost 1 base and the J gene lost 2 bases, with 12 bases spanning the gap. The CDR3 is 14 residues long. CDR1 is DFQATT, CDR2 SNEGSKA, per germline (reference sequence). The CDR3 sequence: CSARAERAPYEQYF. In nucleotides, the CDR3 is TGCAGTGCTAGAGCGGAACGGGCTCCCTACGAGCAGTACTTC.

The chain links TRBV6-5 to TRBJ2-1; 7 bases agree with TRBD2. After removal of 8 bases from V and 9 bases from J, the junction contained 10 bases not matched to a gene. CDR1 is MNHEY and CDR2 is SVGAGI in the germline V gene. CDR3 length equals 13 residues. CDR3 residues: CASSPGGWGEQFF. The CDR3 bases are TGTGCCAGCTCCCCCGGGGGGTGGGGTGAGCAGTTCTTC.

The chain has TRBV4-3 and TRBJ2-1; tentative D call: TRBD1 (5 bases). Trimming cost V 1 base and J 6 bases, with 16 bases left between them. Germline V gene lookup returns CDR1 LGHNA and CDR2 YSLEER. The CDR3 totals 16 residues. The CDR3 nucleotides read TGCGCCAGCAGCCAAGTTGGGCCCCTTACAGGCAATGAGCAGTTCTTC. Amino acid sequence: CASSQVGPLTGNEQFF.